The entry below gives a single T cell receptor beta chain sequence along with its context. Sequencing used immunoSEQ multiplex PCR; TCRdb keeps in-frame clones, though not all of them. The sample consists of about 450,000 clones, approximately 79% of them appearing once. These data come from a study of shared clonotypes between healthy human individuals. Genomic DNA for unsorted samples was obtained from 97 million or so PBMCs. This CDR3 spans 13 amino acids. V lost 2 bases, J lost 5 bases, and 0 bases stayed unmatched. Germline assignment: CDR1 MNHEY and CDR2 SVGAGI. The specimen was PBMCs. The TCR sequence derives from a woman aged 40 to 55 in good health. Some clones in this sample may be carry-over from other donors' samples. This chain joins TRBV6-5 and TRBJ1-2; 9 positions agree with TRBD1. CDR3 DNA: TGTGCCAGCAGTTACGACAGGGGGTATGGCTACACCTTC. Amino acids: CASSYDRGYGYTF.